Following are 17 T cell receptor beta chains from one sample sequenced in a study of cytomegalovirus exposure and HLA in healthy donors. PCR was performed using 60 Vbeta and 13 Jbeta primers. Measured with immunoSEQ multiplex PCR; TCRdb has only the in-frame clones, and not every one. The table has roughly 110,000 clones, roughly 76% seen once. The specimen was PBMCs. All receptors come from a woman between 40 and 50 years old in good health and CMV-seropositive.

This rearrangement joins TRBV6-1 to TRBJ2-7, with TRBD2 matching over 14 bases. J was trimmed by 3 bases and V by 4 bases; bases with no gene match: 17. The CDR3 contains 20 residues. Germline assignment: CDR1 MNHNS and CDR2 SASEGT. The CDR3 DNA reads TGTGCCAGCAGTGGGAGGGGGTTTAGGGGACTAGCGGGGGACCACTACGAGCAGTACTTC. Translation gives CASSGRGFRGLAGDHYEQYF.

The CDR3 protein is CASSTTGLNTEAFF. The DNA for the CDR3 is TGCGCCAGCAGCACGACAGGGTTGAACACTGAAGCTTTCTTT. The V call is TRBV5-1, the J call TRBJ1-1; the match to TRBD1 covers 7 bases. The CDR3 runs 14 residues. The germline gives CDR1 SGHRS, CDR2 YFSETQ. V lost 4 bases to trimming and J lost 0 bases; unmatched junction nucleotides: 3.

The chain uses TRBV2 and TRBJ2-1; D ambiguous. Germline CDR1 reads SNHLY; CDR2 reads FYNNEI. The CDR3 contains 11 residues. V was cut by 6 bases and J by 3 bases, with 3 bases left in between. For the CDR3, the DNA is TGTGCCAGCAGCATCTACAATGAGCAGTTCTTC. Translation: CASSIYNEQFF.

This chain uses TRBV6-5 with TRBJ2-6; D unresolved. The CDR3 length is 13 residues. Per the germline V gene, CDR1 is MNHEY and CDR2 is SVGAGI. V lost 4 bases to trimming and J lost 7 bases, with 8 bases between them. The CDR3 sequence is CASSLYGANVLTF. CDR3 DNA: TGTGCCAGCAGTTTATATGGCGCCAACGTCCTGACTTTC.

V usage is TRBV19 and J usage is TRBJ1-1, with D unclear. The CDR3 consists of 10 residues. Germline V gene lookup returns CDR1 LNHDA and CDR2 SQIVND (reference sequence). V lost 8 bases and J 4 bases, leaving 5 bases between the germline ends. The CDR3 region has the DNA TGTGCCAGTCGAGCCACTGAAGCTTTCTTT. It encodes CASRATEAFF.

The CDR3 region has the DNA TGCGCCAGCAGCTTGTTGACTAGCGGGGTGGGGGAGACCCAGTACTTC. It is translated as CASSLLTSGVGETQYF. This sequence joins TRBV5-1 and TRBJ2-5; 11 positions agree with TRBD2. The germline CDR1 and CDR2 sequences are SGHRS and YFSETQ. V shed 1 base and J 5 bases; nucleotides not matched to a gene: 7. CDR3 length equals 16 residues.

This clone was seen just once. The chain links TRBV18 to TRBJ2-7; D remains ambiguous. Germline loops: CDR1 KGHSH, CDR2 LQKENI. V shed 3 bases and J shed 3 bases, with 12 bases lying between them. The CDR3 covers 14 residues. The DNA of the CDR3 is TGTGCCAGCTCACCCTACACAGCCCTCTACGAGCAGTACTTC. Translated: CASSPYTALYEQYF.

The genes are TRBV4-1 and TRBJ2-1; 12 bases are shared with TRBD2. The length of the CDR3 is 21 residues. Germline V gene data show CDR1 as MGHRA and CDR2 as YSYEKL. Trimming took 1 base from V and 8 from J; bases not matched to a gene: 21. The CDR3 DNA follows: TGCGCCAGCAGCCAAGTTTTCTGGCTAGCGGGGGGGCGCGGGGTCAGGGATGAGCAGTTCTTC. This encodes CASSQVFWLAGGRGVRDEQFF.

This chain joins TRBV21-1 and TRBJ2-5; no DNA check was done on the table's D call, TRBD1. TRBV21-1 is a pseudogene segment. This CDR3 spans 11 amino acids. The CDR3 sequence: CARDTQETQYF. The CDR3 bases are TGTGCCAGGGACACTCAAGAGACCCAGTACTTC.

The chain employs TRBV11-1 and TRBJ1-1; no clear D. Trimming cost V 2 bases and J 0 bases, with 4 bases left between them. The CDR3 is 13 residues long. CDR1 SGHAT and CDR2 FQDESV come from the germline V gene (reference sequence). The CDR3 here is CASSLIVNTEAFF. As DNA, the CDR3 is TGTGCCAGCAGCTTAATCGTGAACACTGAAGCTTTCTTT.

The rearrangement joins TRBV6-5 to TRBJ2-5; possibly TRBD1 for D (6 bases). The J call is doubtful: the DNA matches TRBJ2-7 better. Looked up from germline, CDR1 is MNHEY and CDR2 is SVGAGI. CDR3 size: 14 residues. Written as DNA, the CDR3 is TGTGCCAGCAGGAGCGGACAGATTTCCTACGAGCAGTACTTC. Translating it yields CASRSGQISYEQYF.

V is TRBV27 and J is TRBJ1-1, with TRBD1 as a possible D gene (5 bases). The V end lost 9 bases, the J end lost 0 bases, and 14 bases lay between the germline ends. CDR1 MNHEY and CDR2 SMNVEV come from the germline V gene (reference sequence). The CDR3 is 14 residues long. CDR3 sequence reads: CASTGSVMNTEAFF. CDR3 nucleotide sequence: TGTGCCAGTACAGGCTCCGTCATGAACACTGAAGCTTTCTTT.

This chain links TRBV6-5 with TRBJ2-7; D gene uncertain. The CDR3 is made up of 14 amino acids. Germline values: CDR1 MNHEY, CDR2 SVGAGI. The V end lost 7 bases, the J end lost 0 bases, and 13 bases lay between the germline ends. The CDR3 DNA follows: TGTGCCAGCATCTCCCCTTTCAGCTCCTACGAGCAGTACTTC. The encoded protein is CASISPFSSYEQYF.

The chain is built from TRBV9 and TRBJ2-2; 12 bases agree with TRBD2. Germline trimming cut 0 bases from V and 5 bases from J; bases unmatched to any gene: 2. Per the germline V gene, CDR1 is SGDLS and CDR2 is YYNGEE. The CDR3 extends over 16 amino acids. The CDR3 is CASSVGLAGVTGELFF. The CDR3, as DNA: TGTGCCAGCAGCGTAGGACTAGCGGGGGTAACCGGGGAGCTGTTTTTT.

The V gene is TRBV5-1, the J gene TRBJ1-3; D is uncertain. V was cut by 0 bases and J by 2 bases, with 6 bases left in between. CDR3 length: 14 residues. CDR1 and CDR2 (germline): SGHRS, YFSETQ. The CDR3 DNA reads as TGCGCCAGCAGCTTGGGCGGGACTGGAAACACCATATATTTT. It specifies CASSLGGTGNTIYF.

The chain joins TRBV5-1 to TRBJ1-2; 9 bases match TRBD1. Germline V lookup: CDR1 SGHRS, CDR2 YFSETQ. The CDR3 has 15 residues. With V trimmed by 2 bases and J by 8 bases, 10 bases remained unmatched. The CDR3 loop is CASSLGTGIVSGYTF. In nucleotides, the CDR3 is TGCGCCAGCAGCTTAGGGACAGGGATTGTGAGCGGCTACACCTTC. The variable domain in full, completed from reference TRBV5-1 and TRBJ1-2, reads KAGVTQTPRYLIKTRGQQVTLSCSPISGHRSVSWYQQTPGQGLQFLFEYFSETQRNKGNFPGRFSGRQFSNSRSEMNVSTLELGDSALYLCASSLGTGIVSGYTFGSGTRLTVV.

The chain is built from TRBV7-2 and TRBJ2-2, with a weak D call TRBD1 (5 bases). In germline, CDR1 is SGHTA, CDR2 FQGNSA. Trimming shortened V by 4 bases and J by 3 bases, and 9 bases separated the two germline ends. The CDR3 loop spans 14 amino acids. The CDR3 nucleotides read TGTGCCAGCAGCTCAGACAGATACACCGGGGAGCTGTTTTTT. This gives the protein CASSSDRYTGELFF.